The 31 T cell receptor beta chains below come from one sample, sequenced in a study of blood T cell repertoires in COVID-19. The assay was immunoSEQ multiplex PCR, and TCRdb's table has in-frame clones only and misses some. In the table there are hundreds of thousands of clones, around 88% of which are singletons. Sample: PBMCs or T cells enriched from blood (not recorded which). These receptors were obtained from a woman between 40 and 50 years old who had recovered from COVID-19.

The chain is built from TRBV7-2 and TRBJ1-1, with D perhaps TRBD1 (5 bases). V was pared by 0 bases and J by 0 bases, with 11 bases between. CDR3 length: 16 residues. Germline values: CDR1 SGHTA, CDR2 FQGNSA. CDR3 DNA: TGTGCCAGCAGCTTAGCAGGGGCCCCTATGAACACTGAAGCTTTCTTT. This translates into CASSLAGAPMNTEAFF.

V usage is TRBV7-9 and J usage is TRBJ2-3; D is uncertain. The germline V and J ends were trimmed by 5 bases and 4 bases, with 16 bases remaining between them. The length of the CDR3 is 15 residues. Germline V gene sequence: CDR1 SEHNR, CDR2 FQNEAQ (reference sequence). CDR3 DNA: TGTGCCAGCAGCAAGATGGCTCCCGTCGCAGATACGCAGTATTTT. It yields the protein CASSKMAPVADTQYF.

This clone showed up just a few times. This chain connects TRBV11-2 to TRBJ1-1; TRBD1 aligns across 8 bases. The CDR3 loop spans 15 amino acids. Germline CDR1 is SGHAT and CDR2 is FQNNGV. Trimming cost V 5 bases and J 3 bases; bases outside gene matches: 8. CDR3 amino acids: CASSPRTGRDTEAFF. The DNA for the CDR3 is TGTGCCAGCAGCCCAAGGACAGGGCGGGACACTGAAGCTTTCTTT. Full variable domain (missing parts from reference TRBV11-2 and TRBJ1-1): EAGVAQSPRYKIIEKRQSVAFWCNPISGHATLYWYQQILGQGPKLLIQFQNNGVVDDSQLPKDRFSAERLKGVDSTLKIQPAKLEDSAVYLCASSPRTGRDTEAFFGQGTRLTVV.

The rearrangement uses TRBV7-8 and TRBJ2-7; D is undetermined. The CDR3 extends over 12 amino acids. Germline assignment: CDR1 SGHVS and CDR2 FQNEAQ. V lost 6 bases, J lost 6 bases, and 12 bases lay in between. CDR3 nucleotides: TGTGCCAGCAGGGCCCCCCGAGGCGAGCAGTACTTC. Translated, it gives CASRAPRGEQYF.

The rearrangement uses TRBV5-1 and TRBJ2-3; D unresolved. CDR1 is SGHRS, CDR2 YFSETQ, per germline. Trimming removed 0 bases from V and 0 bases from J, with 11 bases in between. CDR3 length: 16 amino acids. CDR3 DNA sequence: TGCGCCAGCAGCTTGGCCGGCTGGGCTAGCACAGATACGCAGTATTTT. Translating it yields CASSLAGWASTDTQYF. The full variable domain, in which reference TRBV5-1 and TRBJ2-3 provide the parts outside the CDR3, is KAGVTQTPRYLIKTRGQQVTLSCSPISGHRSVSWYQQTPGQGLQFLFEYFSETQRNKGNFPGRFSGRQFSNSRSEMNVSTLELGDSALYLCASSLAGWASTDTQYFGPGTRLTVL.

The gene calls are TRBV25-1 and TRBJ2-7; 9 bases are a match to TRBD2. The ends lost 1 base at V and 2 bases at J; junction bases unmatched: 3. The CDR3 sequence is 15 residues long. CDR1 and CDR2 from the germline V gene are MGHDK and SYGVNS. The CDR3 nucleotides are TGTGCCAGCAGTGAATCCCTAGCGGGACCCTACGAGCAGTACTTC. Encoded protein: CASSESLAGPYEQYF.

The chain couples TRBV7-3 to TRBJ2-7, with D possibly being TRBD2 (6 bases). Germline V gives CDR1 SGHTA, CDR2 FQGTGA. The CDR3 covers 15 residues. Between the trimmed V and J ends, which lost 3 bases and 2 bases, there was a span of 14 bases. This CDR3 is CASSLFVGGTYEQYF. The CDR3, as DNA: TGTGCCAGCAGCTTGTTTGTTGGAGGGACCTACGAGCAGTACTTC.

Only one count was recorded for this clone. The chain employs TRBV15 and TRBJ2-7; D is perhaps TRBD2 (7 bases). Germline V gene sequence: CDR1 LNHNV, CDR2 YYDKDF (reference sequence). Between the trimmed V and J ends, which lost 5 bases and 3 bases, there was a span of 17 bases. The CDR3 has 15 amino acids. CDR3: CATSQERGGNYEQYF. Here the CDR3 DNA reads TGTGCCACCAGCCAAGAGAGGGGGGGCAACTACGAGCAGTACTTC.

This clone was observed a handful of times. This rearrangement joins TRBV29-1 to TRBJ1-2, with TRBD1 as a possible D gene (5 bases). The germline V and J ends were trimmed by 2 bases and 6 bases, with 10 bases remaining between them. Germline V lookup: CDR1 SQVTM, CDR2 ANQGSEA. This CDR3 has 12 residues. Here the CDR3 reads CSVETGENGYTF. The CDR3 DNA follows: TGCAGCGTTGAAACAGGAGAGAATGGCTACACCTTC.

V usage is TRBV27 and J usage is TRBJ2-1; D gene unclear. CDR1 and CDR2 from the germline V gene are MNHEY and SMNVEV (reference sequence). The CDR3 has 14 residues. V lost 5 bases to trimming and J lost 8 bases, with 16 bases between them. The chain's CDR3 is CASSLRLSVDEQFF. CDR3 DNA: TGTGCCAGCAGTCTACGCCTCAGCGTCGATGAGCAGTTCTTC.

This sequence joins TRBV5-8 and TRBJ1-6; D ambiguous. The ends were cut back, 0 bases at V and 5 bases at J, with 9 bases in the middle. Germline V gene lookup returns CDR1 SGHTS and CDR2 YDEGEE. The CDR3 has 15 residues. In nucleotides, the CDR3 is TGTGCCAGCAGCTTGGATCGGAGAAATAATTCACCCCTCCACTTT. It specifies CASSLDRRNNSPLHF.

CDR3 loop: CASSFPGWVNTEAFF. As DNA, the CDR3 is TGTGCCAGCAGTTTCCCCGGGTGGGTGAACACTGAAGCTTTCTTT. This sequence joins TRBV28 and TRBJ1-1; no clear D. CDR3 size: 15 residues. Germline CDR1 is MDHEN and CDR2 is SYDVKM. V lost 3 bases, J lost 0 bases, and 11 bases lay in between.

This rearrangement joins TRBV23-1 to TRBJ2-7; 10 nucleotides match TRBD1. TRBV23-1 is reported as an ORF; its role is uncertain. This CDR3 is 15 amino acids long. J lost 3 bases, V lost 6 bases, and 8 bases had no gene match. The CDR3 spells CASSCGTGVDYEQYF. CDR3 DNA sequence: TGCGCCAGCAGCTGCGGGACAGGGGTAGACTACGAGCAGTACTTC.

The V call is TRBV4-3, the J call TRBJ1-5; perhaps TRBD1 as D (5 bases). The germline gives CDR1 LGHNA, CDR2 YSLEER. This CDR3 has 15 amino acids. Trimming shortened V by 0 bases and J by 2 bases, and 8 bases separated the two germline ends. As DNA, the CDR3 is TGCGCCAGCAGCCAAGATGGGGCAGGCAATCAGCCCCAGCATTTT. Its translation: CASSQDGAGNQPQHF.

This chain connects TRBV27 to TRBJ2-7; weak D call: TRBD1 (5 bases). This CDR3 has 14 residues. CDR1 MNHEY and CDR2 SMNVEV come from the germline V gene (reference sequence). V was shortened by 2 bases and J by 3 bases, with 11 bases between the two germline ends. Written as DNA, the CDR3 is TGTGCCAGCAGTTTAATCCCCCAGGGCTACGAGCAGTACTTC. As protein: CASSLIPQGYEQYF.

The rearrangement joins TRBV29-1 to TRBJ1-2, with D tentatively TRBD1 (6 bases). Germline assignment: CDR1 SQVTM and CDR2 ANQGSEA. The germline V and J ends were trimmed by 7 bases and 8 bases, with 14 bases remaining between them. The CDR3 covers 11 residues. The CDR3 is CSARTGIGYTF. In nucleotides, the CDR3 is TGCAGCGCTCGTACAGGGATCGGCTACACCTTC.

The chain couples TRBV27 to TRBJ1-1, with 7 bases aligning to TRBD1. Per the germline V gene, CDR1 is MNHEY and CDR2 is SMNVEV (reference sequence). The CDR3 sequence is 14 residues long. J lost 7 bases, V lost 0 bases, and 5 bases had no gene match. The CDR3 DNA is TGTGCCAGCAGTTTATCCCGGGACAGTAATGAAGCTTTCTTT. Amino acid sequence: CASSLSRDSNEAFF.

The CDR3 region is CASSSTPSADQETQYF. In DNA form, the CDR3 reads TGTGCCAGCAGTTCCACCCCGTCCGCGGACCAAGAGACCCAGTACTTC. The chain carries TRBV7-4 and TRBJ2-5; D remains unclear. The length of the CDR3 is 16 residues. The germline V gene encodes CDR1 SGHVT and CDR2 SQSDAQ. Trimming cost V 6 bases and J 0 bases, with 17 bases left between them.

The rearrangement links TRBV27 to TRBJ2-2, with 8 nucleotides matching TRBD2. The J segment lost 5 bases and the V segment lost 1 base, leaving 12 bases of the junction unmatched. The CDR3 has 18 amino acids. Germline V gene sequence: CDR1 MNHEY, CDR2 SMNVEV (reference sequence). CDR3 bases: TGTGCCAGCAGTTTATTGCGCAGTTTCGGGAGGGGGACCGGGGAGCTGTTTTTT. Its protein is CASSLLRSFGRGTGELFF.

This clone turned up a few times. The chain recombines TRBV7-2 with TRBJ2-1, with TRBD2 matching over 10 bases. CDR1 is SGHTA and CDR2 is FQGNSA in the germline V gene. V dropped 1 base and J dropped 3; count of bases not matched to a gene: 3. This CDR3 has 16 residues. CDR3 sequence (DNA): TGTGCCAGCAGCTTAGGGCTAGCGGGAGTCTACAATGAGCAGTTCTTC. Amino acid sequence: CASSLGLAGVYNEQFF.

This chain links TRBV7-9 with TRBJ1-5, with D hard to call. The germline V and J ends were trimmed by 3 bases and 0 bases, with 3 bases remaining between them. The CDR3 extends over 13 amino acids. Germline lookup yields CDR1 SEHNR and CDR2 FQNEAQ (reference sequence). CDR3 sequence reads: CASSFNSNQPQHF. The CDR3 nucleotides are TGTGCCAGCAGCTTCAATAGCAATCAGCCCCAGCATTTT.

This clone was counted many times. Germline and junction disagree at one end, which may indicate a read error. This sequence joins TRBV7-7 and TRBJ2-1; 12 bases are a match to TRBD2. The CDR3 is 15 residues long. Germline lookup yields CDR1 SSHAT and CDR2 FNYEAQ (reference sequence). This CDR3 reads CASSFGLAGTNEQFF. CDR3 DNA: TGTGCTAGCAGCTTCGGACTAGCGGGAACCAATGAGCAGTTCTTC.

CDR3 coding DNA: TGTGCCAGCAGCCTGACTAGCGGGAGGCCGGTCACAGATACGCAGTATTTT. Its translation is CASSLTSGRPVTDTQYF. The chain uses TRBV6-2 or TRBV6-3 and TRBJ2-3; TRBD2 agrees at 13 bases. The CDR3 extends over 17 amino acids. V dropped 6 bases and J dropped 2; count of bases not matched to a gene: 8. CDR1 is MNHEY, CDR2 SVGEGT, per germline.

The chain couples TRBV29-1 to TRBJ2-7, with D perhaps matching TRBD1 (6 bases). Germline assignment: CDR1 SQVTM and CDR2 ANQGSEA. V was shortened by 4 bases and J by 2 bases, with 9 bases between the two germline ends. The CDR3 consists of 12 residues. CDR3 coding DNA: TGCAGCGTTGCCAGGGGTCCCTACGAGCAGTACTTC. This gives the protein CSVARGPYEQYF.

The genes are TRBV4-3 and TRBJ1-2, with D unclear. Germline V gives CDR1 LGHNA, CDR2 YSLEER. V lost 4 bases and J 3 bases, leaving 18 bases between the germline ends. The CDR3 consists of 16 residues. The CDR3 nucleotides read TGCGCCAGCAGCCCCGAATACCTTAACGCAGACTATGGCTACACCTTC. Protein sequence: CASSPEYLNADYGYTF.

The gene calls are TRBV24-1 and TRBJ2-2; D gene uncertain. V lost 5 bases and J 6 bases, leaving 15 bases between the germline ends. CDR1 is KGHDR and CDR2 is SFDVKD in the germline V gene. This CDR3 region has 15 residues. DNA of the CDR3: TGTGCCACCAGTGGGCCTCCCCCCCACGCCGGGGAGCTGTTTTTT. Translation gives CATSGPPPHAGELFF.

The rearrangement links TRBV12-3 or TRBV12-4 to TRBJ2-2, with D unresolved. The V gene lost 5 bases and the J gene lost 3 bases, with 4 bases spanning the gap. The CDR3 extends over 12 amino acids. CDR3 protein: CASSPYTGELFF. The CDR3 DNA reads as TGTGCCAGCAGTCCATACACCGGGGAGCTGTTTTTT.

DNA for the CDR3: TGCGCCAGCAGCCCCCGAGGCGCTTACAATGAGCAGTTCTTC. Translation gives CASSPRGAYNEQFF. The rearrangement joins TRBV5-1 to TRBJ2-1; D is ambiguous. Germline CDR1 is SGHRS and CDR2 is YFSETQ. V lost 4 bases to trimming and J lost 4 bases, with 12 bases between them. This CDR3 has 14 residues.

The CDR3 DNA follows: TGTGCCAGCAGTTTGGGAGGGGGAGAACCCGGAATTCCTGGCTACACCTTC. It codes for CASSLGGGEPGIPGYTF. The gene calls are TRBV28 and TRBJ1-2; a possible D gene is TRBD1 (6 bases). V was clipped by 3 bases and J by 7 bases, with 24 bases between them. This CDR3 is built from 17 residues. Germline lookup yields CDR1 MDHEN and CDR2 SYDVKM.

Concerning this clone itself: Other DNA sequences in the sample encode the same CDR3. The chain recombines TRBV7-2 with TRBJ2-2, with D unclear. The CDR3 is 12 residues long. Germline-derived CDR1 and CDR2 are SGHTA and FQGNSA. V dropped 2 bases and J dropped 6 bases, with 4 bases sitting between them. The DNA for the CDR3 is TGTGCCAGCAGCTTATTCTCCGGGGAGCTGTTTTTT. Residues: CASSLFSGELFF.

This clone was seen only once. The chain uses TRBV19 and TRBJ2-1; 12 bases map to TRBD2. CDR1 and CDR2 from the germline V gene are LNHDA and SQIVND (reference sequence). V was pared by 6 bases and J by 8 bases, with 5 bases of the junction left unmatched. The CDR3 spans 14 residues. The CDR3, as DNA: TGTGCCAGTAGGCCTAGCGGGAGGGGCTATGAGCAGTTCTTC. Translation gives CASRPSGRGYEQFF.